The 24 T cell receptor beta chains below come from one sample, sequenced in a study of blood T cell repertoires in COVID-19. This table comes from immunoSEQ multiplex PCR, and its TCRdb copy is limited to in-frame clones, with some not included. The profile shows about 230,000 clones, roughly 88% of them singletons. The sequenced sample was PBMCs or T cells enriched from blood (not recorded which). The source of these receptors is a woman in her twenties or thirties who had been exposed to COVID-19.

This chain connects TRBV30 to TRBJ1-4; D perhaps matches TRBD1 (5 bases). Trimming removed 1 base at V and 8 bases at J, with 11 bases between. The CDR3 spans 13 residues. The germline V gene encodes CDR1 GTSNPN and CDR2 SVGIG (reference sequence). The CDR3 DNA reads TGTGCCTGGAGTGGGGACTACGGGGAAAAACTGTTTTTT. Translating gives CAWSGDYGEKLFF.

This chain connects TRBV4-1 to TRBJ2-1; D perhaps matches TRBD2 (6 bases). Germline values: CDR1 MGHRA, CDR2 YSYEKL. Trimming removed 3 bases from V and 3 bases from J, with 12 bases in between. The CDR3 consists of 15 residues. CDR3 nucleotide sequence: TGCGCCAGCAGCCAGGGGGGAGAGTTCTACAATGAGCAGTTCTTC. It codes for CASSQGGEFYNEQFF.

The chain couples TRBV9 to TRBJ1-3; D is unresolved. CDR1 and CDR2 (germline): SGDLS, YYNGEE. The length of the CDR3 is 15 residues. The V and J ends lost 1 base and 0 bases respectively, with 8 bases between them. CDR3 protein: CASSVNGDSGNTIYF. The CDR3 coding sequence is TGTGCCAGCAGCGTAAACGGGGACTCTGGAAACACCATATATTTT.

CDR3 in DNA: TGTGCCAGCAGTGAAGCGGTGGTTGGTCGGACAGATACGCAGTATTTT. Residues: CASSEAVVGRTDTQYF. This chain uses TRBV2 with TRBJ2-3; D gene uncertain. Germline loops: CDR1 SNHLY, CDR2 FYNNEI. This CDR3 spans 16 amino acids. The V and J ends lost 0 bases and 3 bases respectively, with 13 bases between them.

The CDR3 is CASSGAGVGSGANVLTF. In DNA form, the CDR3 reads TGCGCCAGCAGCGGTGCAGGGGTCGGCTCTGGGGCCAACGTCCTGACTTTC. The chain links TRBV5-1 to TRBJ2-6, with D possibly matching TRBD1 (6 bases). Trimming took 4 bases from V and 0 from J, leaving 14 bases between them. Germline assignment: CDR1 SGHRS and CDR2 YFSETQ. The CDR3 extends over 17 amino acids. Complete variable domain (other parts from reference TRBV5-1 and TRBJ2-6): KAGVTQTPRYLIKTRGQQVTLSCSPISGHRSVSWYQQTPGQGLQFLFEYFSETQRNKGNFPGRFSGRQFSNSRSEMNVSTLELGDSALYLCASSGAGVGSGANVLTFGAGSRLTVL.

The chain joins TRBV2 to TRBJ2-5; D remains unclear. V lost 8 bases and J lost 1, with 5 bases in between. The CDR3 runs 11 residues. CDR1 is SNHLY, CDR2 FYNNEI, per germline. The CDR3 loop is CASHPQETQYF. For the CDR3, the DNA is TGTGCCAGCCATCCCCAAGAGACCCAGTACTTC.

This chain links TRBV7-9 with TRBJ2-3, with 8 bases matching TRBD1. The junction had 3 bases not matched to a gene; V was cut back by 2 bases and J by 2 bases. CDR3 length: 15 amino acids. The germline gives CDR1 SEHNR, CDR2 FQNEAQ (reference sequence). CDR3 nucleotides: TGTGCCAGCAGCTTAAAGGACAGGGCCACAGATACGCAGTATTTT. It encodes CASSLKDRATDTQYF.

This CDR3 reads CASSLLRASYNEQFF. CDR3 bases: TGTGCCAGCAGCTTACTCAGGGCTTCCTACAATGAGCAGTTCTTC. V is TRBV7-9 and J is TRBJ2-1; a weak D match, TRBD1 (5 bases). Germline values: CDR1 SEHNR, CDR2 FQNEAQ (reference sequence). Trimming shortened V by 2 bases and J by 1 base, and 9 bases separated the two germline ends. The CDR3 extends over 15 amino acids.

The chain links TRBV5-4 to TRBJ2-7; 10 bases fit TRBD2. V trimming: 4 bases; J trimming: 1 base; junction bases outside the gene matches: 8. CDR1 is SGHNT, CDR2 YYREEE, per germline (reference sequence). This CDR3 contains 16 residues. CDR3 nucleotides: TGTGCCAGCAGCGTAGGACTAGCGGAACTTTCCTACGAGCAGTACTTC. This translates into CASSVGLAELSYEQYF.

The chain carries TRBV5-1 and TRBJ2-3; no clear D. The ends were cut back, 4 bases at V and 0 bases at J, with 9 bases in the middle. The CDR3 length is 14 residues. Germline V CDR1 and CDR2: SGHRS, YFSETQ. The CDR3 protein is CASSRGDSTDTQYF. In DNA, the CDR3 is TGCGCCAGCAGCCGCGGAGATAGCACAGATACGCAGTATTTT.

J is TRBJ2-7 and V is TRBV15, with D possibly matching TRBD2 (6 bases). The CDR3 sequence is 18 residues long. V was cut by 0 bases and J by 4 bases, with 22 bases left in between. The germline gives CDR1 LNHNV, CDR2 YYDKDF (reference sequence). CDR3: CATSRDQARRGIGYEQYF. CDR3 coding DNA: TGTGCCACCAGCAGAGATCAGGCCCGGAGGGGAATTGGTTACGAGCAGTACTTC.

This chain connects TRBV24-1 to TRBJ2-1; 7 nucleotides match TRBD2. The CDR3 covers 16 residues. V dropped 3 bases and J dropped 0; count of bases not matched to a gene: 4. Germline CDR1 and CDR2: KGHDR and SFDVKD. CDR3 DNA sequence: TGTGCCACCAGTGATCAACTAGCGAGCTCCTACAATGAGCAGTTCTTC. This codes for CATSDQLASSYNEQFF.

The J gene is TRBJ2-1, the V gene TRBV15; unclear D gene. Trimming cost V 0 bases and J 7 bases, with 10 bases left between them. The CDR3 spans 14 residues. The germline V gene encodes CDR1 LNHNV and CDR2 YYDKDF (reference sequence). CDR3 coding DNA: TGTGCCACCAGCAGAGATTTATCCAGTAATGAGCAGTTCTTC. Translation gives CATSRDLSSNEQFF.

CDR3 nucleotides: TGTGCCAGTAGTCTAGCGGGAGACTTCTACAATGAGCAGTTCTTC. This codes for CASSLAGDFYNEQFF. This rearrangement joins TRBV19 to TRBJ2-1; 10 nucleotides agree with TRBD2. Germline loops: CDR1 LNHDA, CDR2 SQIVND (reference sequence). With 5 bases clipped from V and 3 bases from J, the junction kept 4 bases outside the gene matches. The CDR3 loop spans 15 amino acids. Full variable domain (outside the CDR3, taken from reference TRBV19 and TRBJ2-1): DGGITQSPKYLFRKEGQNVTLSCEQNLNHDAMYWYRQDPGQGLRLIYYSQIVNDFQKGDIAEGYSVSREKKESFPLTVTSAQKNPTAFYLCASSLAGDFYNEQFFGPGTRLTVL.

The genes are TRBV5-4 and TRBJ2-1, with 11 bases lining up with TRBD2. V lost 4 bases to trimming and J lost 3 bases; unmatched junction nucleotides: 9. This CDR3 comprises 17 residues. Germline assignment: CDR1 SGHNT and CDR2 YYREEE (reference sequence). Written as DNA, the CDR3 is TGTGCCAGCAGCACCCTACTAGCGGGAGTTAACTACAATGAGCAGTTCTTC. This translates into CASSTLLAGVNYNEQFF.

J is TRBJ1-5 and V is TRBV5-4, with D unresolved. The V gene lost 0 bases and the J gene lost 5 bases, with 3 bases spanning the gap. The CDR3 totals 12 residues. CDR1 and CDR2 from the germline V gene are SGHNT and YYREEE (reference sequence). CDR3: CASSLDYQPQHF. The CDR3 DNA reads TGTGCCAGCAGCTTGGACTATCAGCCCCAGCATTTT.

The CDR3 protein is CASSLKETQYF. The CDR3 DNA sequence: TGTGCCAGCAGTTTAAAAGAGACCCAGTACTTC. The rearrangement links TRBV5-6 to TRBJ2-5; D is ambiguous. The CDR3 spans 11 residues. Trimming removed 5 bases at V and 3 bases at J, with 5 bases between. Germline V CDR1 and CDR2: SGHDT, YYEEEE.

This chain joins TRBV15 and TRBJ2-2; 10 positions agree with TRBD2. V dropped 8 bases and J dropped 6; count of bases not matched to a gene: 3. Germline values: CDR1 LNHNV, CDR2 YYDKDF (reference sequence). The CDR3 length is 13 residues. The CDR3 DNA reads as TGTGCCACCCAAGGACTAGCGGCCGGGGAGCTGTTTTTT. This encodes CATQGLAAGELFF.

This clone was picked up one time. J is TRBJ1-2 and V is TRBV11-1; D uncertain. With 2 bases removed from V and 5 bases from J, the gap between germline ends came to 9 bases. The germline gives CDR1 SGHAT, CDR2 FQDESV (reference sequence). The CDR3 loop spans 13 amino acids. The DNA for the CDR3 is TGTGCCAGCAGCTTAAATCGCGCGTATGGCTACACCTTC. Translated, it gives CASSLNRAYGYTF. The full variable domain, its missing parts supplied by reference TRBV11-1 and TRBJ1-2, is EAEVAQSPRYKITEKSQAVAFWCDPISGHATLYWYRQILGQGPELLVQFQDESVVDDSQLPKDRFSAERLKGVDSTLKIQPAELGDSAMYLCASSLNRAYGYTFGSGTRLTVV.

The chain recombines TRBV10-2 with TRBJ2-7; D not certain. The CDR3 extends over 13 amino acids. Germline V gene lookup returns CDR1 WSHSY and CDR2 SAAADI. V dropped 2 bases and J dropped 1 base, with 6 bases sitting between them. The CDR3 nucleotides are TGCGCCAGCAGTGAGGGAGCGTCCTACGAGCAGTACTTC. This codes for CASSEGASYEQYF.

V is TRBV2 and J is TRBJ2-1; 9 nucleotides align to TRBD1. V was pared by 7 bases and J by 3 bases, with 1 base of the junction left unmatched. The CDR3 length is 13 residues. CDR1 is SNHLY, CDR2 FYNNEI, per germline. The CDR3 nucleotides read TGTGCCAGCACGGACAGGGGCTACAATGAGCAGTTCTTC. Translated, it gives CASTDRGYNEQFF. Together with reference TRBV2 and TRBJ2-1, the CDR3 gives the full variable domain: EPEVTQTPSHQVTQMGQEVILRCVPISNHLYFYWYRQILGQKVEFLVSFYNNEISEKSEIFDDQFSVERPDGSNFTLKIRSTKLEDSAMYFCASTDRGYNEQFFGPGTRLTVL.

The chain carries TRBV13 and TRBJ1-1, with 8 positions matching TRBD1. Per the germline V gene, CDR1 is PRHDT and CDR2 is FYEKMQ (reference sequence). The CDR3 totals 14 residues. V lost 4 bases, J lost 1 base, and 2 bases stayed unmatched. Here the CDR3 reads CASSYGTGNTEAFF. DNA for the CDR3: TGTGCCAGCAGCTACGGGACAGGGAACACTGAAGCTTTCTTT. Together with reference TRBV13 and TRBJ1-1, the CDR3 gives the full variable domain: AAGVIQSPRHLIKEKRETATLKCYPIPRHDTVYWYQQGPGQDPQFLISFYEKMQSDKGSIPDRFSAQQFSDYHSELNMSSLELGDSALYFCASSYGTGNTEAFFGQGTRLTVV.

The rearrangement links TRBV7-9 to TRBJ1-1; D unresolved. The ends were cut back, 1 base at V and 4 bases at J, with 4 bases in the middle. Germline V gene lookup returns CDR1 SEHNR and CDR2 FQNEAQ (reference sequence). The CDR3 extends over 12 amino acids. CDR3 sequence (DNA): TGTGCCAGCAGCTTAGGGGCCACTGAAGCTTTCTTT. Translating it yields CASSLGATEAFF.

The CDR3 region has the DNA TGTGCCTGGAGTCCACTTGGAAACACCATATATTTT. Translation: CAWSPLGNTIYF. The V gene is TRBV30, the J gene TRBJ1-3; no reliable D call. Germline CDR1 is GTSNPN and CDR2 is SVGIG (reference sequence). This CDR3 is 12 amino acids long. V shed 2 bases and J shed 3 bases, with 5 bases lying between them.